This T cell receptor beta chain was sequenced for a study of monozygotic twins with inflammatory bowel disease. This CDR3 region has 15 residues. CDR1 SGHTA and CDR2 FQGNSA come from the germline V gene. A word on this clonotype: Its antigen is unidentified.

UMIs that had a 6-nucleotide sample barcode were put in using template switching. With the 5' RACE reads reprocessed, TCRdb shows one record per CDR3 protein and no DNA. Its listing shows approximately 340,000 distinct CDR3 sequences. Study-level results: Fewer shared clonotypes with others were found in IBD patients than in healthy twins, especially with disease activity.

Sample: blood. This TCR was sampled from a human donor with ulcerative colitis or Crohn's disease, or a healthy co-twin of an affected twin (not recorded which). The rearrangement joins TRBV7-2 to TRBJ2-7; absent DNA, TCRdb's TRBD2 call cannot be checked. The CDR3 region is CASSLSRALSYEQYF. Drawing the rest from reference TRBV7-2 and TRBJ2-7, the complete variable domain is GAGVSQSPSNKVTEKGKDVELRCDPISGHTALYWYRQSLGQGLEFLIYFQGNSAPDKSGLPSDRFSAERTGGSVSTLTIQRTQQEDSAVYLCASSLSRALSYEQYFGPGTRLTVT.